The next 31 T cell receptor beta chains were all read from a single sample in a study of blood T cell repertoires in COVID-19. Generated by immunoSEQ multiplex PCR, the TCRdb table keeps only in-frame clones and is missing some. The sample contains 140,000 to 150,000 clones, 81% of which appear only once. The source material was peripheral blood. These receptor sequences come from a human donor in a cohort sampled during active COVID-19.

This clone was detected only once. The chain has TRBV6-6 and TRBJ2-3; D not certain. CDR3 length: 12 residues. The V gene lost 4 bases and the J gene lost 3 bases, with 5 bases spanning the gap. Germline CDR1 reads MNHNY; CDR2 reads SVGAGI (reference sequence). The CDR3 here is CASSFGTDTQYF. CDR3 bases: TGTGCCAGCAGTTTCGGGACAGATACGCAGTATTTT.

The chain recombines TRBV5-4 with TRBJ2-5; TRBD2 aligns across 13 bases. This CDR3 contains 16 residues. Germline V gene sequence: CDR1 SGHNT, CDR2 YYREEE (reference sequence). The V and J ends lost 4 bases and 4 bases, in that order; junction bases with no gene match: 7. The CDR3 nucleotides are TGTGCCAGCAGCCAGACTAGCGGGGGGCGGGGAGAGACCCAGTACTTC. Its translation: CASSQTSGGRGETQYF.

CDR3 residues: CASSRQGGRYEQYF. CDR3 DNA sequence: TGTGCCAGCAGTAGACAGGGCGGAAGGTACGAGCAGTACTTC. The chain recombines TRBV27 with TRBJ2-7; 7 nucleotides match TRBD1. J gave up 4 bases and V 5 bases, and 8 bases lay outside the gene matches. This CDR3 spans 14 amino acids. Germline V CDR1 and CDR2: MNHEY, SMNVEV (reference sequence).

The genes are TRBV6-1 and TRBJ2-7, with TRBD1 matching over 9 bases. CDR3 size: 16 residues. Germline loops: CDR1 MNHNS, CDR2 SASEGT. V lost 0 bases and J lost 2; bases outside the gene matches: 5. The CDR3 DNA reads as TGTGCCAGCAGTGAAGCGCGACAGGGGGGGACCTACGAGCAGTACTTC. Its translation is CASSEARQGGTYEQYF.

The chain has TRBV25-1 and TRBJ2-5; 9 positions match TRBD1. This CDR3 spans 14 amino acids. Trimming took 9 bases from V and 2 from J; bases not matched to a gene: 7. Germline-derived CDR1 and CDR2 are MGHDK and SYGVNS. CDR3 DNA sequence: TGTGCCAGGAAGACAGGGGGTTTACAAGAGACCCAGTACTTC. It translates to CARKTGGLQETQYF.

V usage is TRBV18 and J usage is TRBJ2-7, with TRBD1 identical over 7 bases. V was clipped by 0 bases and J by 0 bases; unmatched bases: 5. The CDR3 consists of 16 residues. CDR1 is KGHSH, CDR2 LQKENI, per germline. CDR3 amino acids: CASSPPQGRSSYEQYF. DNA of the CDR3: TGTGCCAGCTCACCACCACAGGGGCGAAGCTCCTACGAGCAGTACTTC.

V and J are TRBV5-1 and TRBJ2-6, with D uncertain. Looked up from germline, CDR1 is SGHRS and CDR2 is YFSETQ. The ends were cut back, 1 base at V and 1 base at J, with 12 bases in the middle. The CDR3 extends over 17 amino acids. This chain's CDR3 is CASSLYPTTSGANVLTF. CDR3 coding DNA: TGCGCCAGCAGCTTGTACCCGACGACTTCTGGGGCCAACGTCCTGACTTTC.

CDR3 in DNA: TGTGCCACCAGCAGTGGACAGGGGGCGACCAATGAGCAGTTCTTC. Translated, it gives CATSSGQGATNEQFF. The J gene is TRBJ2-1, the V gene TRBV15, with 11 nucleotides matching TRBD1. J lost 6 bases, V lost 3 bases, and 4 bases had no gene match. CDR1 LNHNV and CDR2 YYDKDF come from the germline V gene (reference sequence). The CDR3 spans 15 residues.

V usage is TRBV6-2 or TRBV6-3 and J usage is TRBJ1-4; TRBD1 matches 7 bases. The V segment lost 6 bases and the J segment 6 bases; nucleotides outside the gene matches: 7. The CDR3 is 14 residues long. Germline CDR1 and CDR2: MNHEY and SVGEGT. The CDR3, as DNA: TGTGCCAGCAGCGAAGAGGGGGCCGATGAAAAACTGTTTTTT. This translates into CASSEEGADEKLFF.

CDR3 loop: CASSTSRGTSGADTQYF. The CDR3, as DNA: TGTGCCAGCAGCACTAGTAGGGGGACTAGCGGCGCAGATACGCAGTATTTT. J is TRBJ2-3 and V is TRBV7-9; 11 nucleotides align to TRBD2. The CDR3 consists of 17 residues. Germline values: CDR1 SEHNR, CDR2 FQNEAQ (reference sequence). J was trimmed by 4 bases and V by 5 bases; bases with no gene match: 11.

V usage is TRBV5-8 and J usage is TRBJ1-4; D not certain. Germline loops: CDR1 SGHTS, CDR2 YDEGEE. This CDR3 is 14 amino acids long. The V end lost 1 base, the J end lost 8 bases, and 12 bases lay between the germline ends. Written as DNA, the CDR3 is TGTGCCAGCAGCTTGACGCAGGCCGGAGAAAAACTGTTTTTT. Its protein is CASSLTQAGEKLFF.

The chain recombines TRBV15 with TRBJ2-7, with a weak D call TRBD1 (5 bases). Germline assignment: CDR1 LNHNV and CDR2 YYDKDF (reference sequence). This CDR3 has 14 residues. Trimming took 3 bases from V and 0 from J, leaving 9 bases between them. In DNA form, the CDR3 reads TGTGCCACCAGCAGCAGACAGAGCTCCTACGAGCAGTACTTC. Encoded protein: CATSSRQSSYEQYF.

The sample holds one count of this clone. This chain connects TRBV7-9 to TRBJ2-7, with TRBD2 as a possible D gene (7 bases). CDR3 length: 15 amino acids. Looked up from germline, CDR1 is SEHNR and CDR2 is FQNEAQ (reference sequence). Trimming removed 2 bases at V and 3 bases at J, with 14 bases between. Written as DNA, the CDR3 is TGTGCCAGCAGCTTACTCCGGGGGGCTGGCTACGAGCAGTACTTC. It codes for CASSLLRGAGYEQYF.

This clone appeared a few times. The chain uses TRBV15 and TRBJ1-1, with 10 positions matching TRBD1. Germline loops: CDR1 LNHNV, CDR2 YYDKDF (reference sequence). J lost 6 bases, V lost 4 bases, and 5 bases had no gene match. The CDR3 is 14 residues long. The DNA for the CDR3 is TGTGCCACCAGCAAGGGACAGGGGATCGCTGAAGCTTTCTTT. This gives the protein CATSKGQGIAEAFF.

The V call is TRBV5-8, the J call TRBJ2-3; possible D gene TRBD2, 6 bases. Trimming left V 1 base short and J 0 bases short, with 15 bases between. This CDR3 has 17 residues. Germline loops: CDR1 SGHTS, CDR2 YDEGEE. In DNA form, the CDR3 reads TGTGCCAGCAGCTTGCTAGCGAGGTCCCAGAGCACAGATACGCAGTATTTT. This sequence encodes CASSLLARSQSTDTQYF. Full variable domain (remainder filled in from reference TRBV5-8 and TRBJ2-3): EAGVTQSPTHLIKTRGQQATLRCSPISGHTSVYWYQQALGLGLQFLLWYDEGEERNRGNFPPRFSGRQFPNYSSELNVNALELEDSALYLCASSLLARSQSTDTQYFGPGTRLTVL.

The chain is built from TRBV3-1 (or the pseudogene TRBV3-2) and TRBJ1-1; D call uncertain. The germline V gene encodes CDR1 LGHDT and CDR2 YNNKEL (reference sequence). The CDR3 runs 16 residues. The ends were cut back, 1 base at V and 5 bases at J, with 17 bases in the middle. The CDR3 here is CASSQGLAAGRTEAFF. The CDR3 DNA reads TGTGCCAGCAGCCAAGGTTTAGCGGCGGGGAGGACTGAAGCTTTCTTT.

The rearrangement joins TRBV5-8 to TRBJ2-1; 8 nucleotides align to TRBD2. Germline V gene data show CDR1 as SGHTS and CDR2 as YDEGEE. This CDR3 has 14 residues. The V gene end was trimmed by 5 bases and the J gene end by 2 bases; junction bases not matched to a gene: 3. The CDR3 loop is CASRTGLAYNEQFF. In DNA form, the CDR3 reads TGTGCCAGCAGAACGGGACTAGCCTACAATGAGCAGTTCTTC.

The rearrangement uses TRBV23-1 and TRBJ1-6; tentatively, D is TRBD1 (5 bases). TRBV23-1 has ORF status, its function being uncertain. Trimming removed 1 base at V and 9 bases at J, with 28 bases between. CDR3 length equals 20 residues. CDR3 region: CASSQFKRGRKKRGGSPLHF. CDR3 nucleotide sequence: TGCGCCAGCAGTCAATTTAAACGGGGGAGGAAAAAAAGGGGAGGTTCACCCCTCCACTTT.

This chain connects TRBV6-2 or TRBV6-3 to TRBJ2-7, with D possibly being TRBD2 (6 bases). From germline, CDR1 is MNHEY and CDR2 SVGEGT. Trimming stripped 2 bases from V and 1 base from J, with 15 bases between. This CDR3 spans 16 amino acids. The CDR3 region is CASSYGPWTTSYEQYF. The CDR3 DNA follows: TGTGCCAGCAGTTACGGCCCATGGACTACTTCCTACGAGCAGTACTTC.

The chain employs TRBV24-1 and TRBJ2-1; 12 bases are shared with TRBD2. Germline values: CDR1 KGHDR, CDR2 SFDVKD. J lost 5 bases, V lost 5 bases, and 0 bases had no gene match. CDR3 length equals 14 residues. Written as DNA, the CDR3 is TGTGCCACCAGTGGGACTAGCGGGAACAATGAGCAGTTCTTC. Protein: CATSGTSGNNEQFF.

This sequence joins TRBV28 and TRBJ1-1, with TRBD1 as a possible D gene (6 bases). Trimming pared 5 bases from V and 11 bases from J, leaving 12 bases between. CDR1 MDHEN and CDR2 SYDVKM come from the germline V gene. CDR3 size: 11 residues. The CDR3 loop is CASSGQREAFF. CDR3 DNA: TGTGCCAGCAGTGGACAGCGGGAGGCTTTCTTT.

This clone is medium-sized (0.01 to 0.1%) in the sample. The chain carries TRBV4-3 and TRBJ2-7; 10 positions match TRBD2. The germline gives CDR1 LGHNA, CDR2 YSLEER. The CDR3 loop spans 16 amino acids. Trimming cost V 0 bases and J 6 bases; bases outside gene matches: 8. The CDR3 DNA reads as TGCGCCAGCAGCCAAGATCTGCTAGCGGGAGCACCCGAGCAGTACTTC. Amino acid sequence: CASSQDLLAGAPEQYF.

The chain combines TRBV24-1 with TRBJ2-5; possibly TRBD1 for D (6 bases). Trimming removed 9 bases from V and 4 bases from J, with 14 bases in between. From germline, CDR1 is KGHDR and CDR2 SFDVKD. The CDR3 has 13 amino acids. The CDR3 spells CATQRQGRETQYF. CDR3 sequence (DNA): TGTGCCACCCAGAGGCAGGGGAGAGAGACCCAGTACTTC.

V is TRBV6-5 and J is TRBJ2-1, with 10 bases that match TRBD2. From germline, CDR1 is MNHEY and CDR2 SVGAGI. The CDR3 contains 15 residues. V shed 9 bases and J 4 bases; nucleotides not matched to a gene: 9. CDR3 in amino acids: CASRTGTSAYNEQFF. As DNA, the CDR3 is TGTGCCAGTCGGACGGGGACTAGCGCATACAATGAGCAGTTCTTC.

This chain joins TRBV3-1 (or the pseudogene TRBV3-2) and TRBJ1-4; 7 bases map to TRBD1. The CDR3 is made up of 16 amino acids. Trimming cost V 1 base and J 4 bases; bases outside gene matches: 6. Germline V gene data show CDR1 as LGHDT and CDR2 as YNNKEL (reference sequence). The DNA of the CDR3 is TGTGCCAGCAGCCAAGGGGACAGACTACATAATGAAAAACTGTTTTTT. This gives the protein CASSQGDRLHNEKLFF.

The count of this clone is one. The chain links TRBV29-1 to TRBJ1-2; D possibly corresponds to TRBD1 (5 bases). The CDR3 consists of 13 residues. V lost 4 bases to trimming and J lost 4 bases, with 13 bases between them. CDR1 SQVTM and CDR2 ANQGSEA come from the germline V gene. The CDR3 nucleotides are TGCAGCGTTGCCCCGAGACAGACCTATGGCTACACCTTC. Protein: CSVAPRQTYGYTF. The complete variable domain, with remaining parts taken from reference TRBV29-1 and TRBJ1-2, reads SAVISQKPSRDICQRGTSLTIQCQVDSQVTMMFWYRQQPGQSLTLIATANQGSEATYESGFVIDKFPISRPNLTFSTLTVSNMSPEDSSIYLCSVAPRQTYGYTFGSGTRLTVV.

The chain links TRBV5-4 to TRBJ2-7; 9 bases are shared with TRBD1. After removal of 4 bases from V and 4 bases from J, the junction contained 6 bases not matched to a gene. This CDR3 is built from 14 residues. The germline V gene encodes CDR1 SGHNT and CDR2 YYREEE (reference sequence). The CDR3 coding sequence is TGTGCCAGCAGCACCCGGGACAGGGAATACGAGCAGTACTTC. Translation: CASSTRDREYEQYF.

This chain connects TRBV15 to TRBJ2-7; 8 bases are shared with TRBD1. Germline V gene lookup returns CDR1 LNHNV and CDR2 YYDKDF (reference sequence). The CDR3 runs 14 residues. Losses at the gene ends were 0 bases for V and 7 bases for J; bases not matched to a gene: 5. The CDR3 DNA reads as TGTGCCACCAGCAGAGACAGGGGGCTGGGGGAGCAGTACTTC. Translating gives CATSRDRGLGEQYF.

This sequence joins TRBV28 and TRBJ2-1; 11 nucleotides line up with TRBD2. Germline assignment: CDR1 MDHEN and CDR2 SYDVKM. This CDR3 has 22 amino acids. J gave up 0 bases and V 1 base, and 17 bases lay outside the gene matches. The CDR3 is CASSLSLTGGTSGLSSYNEQFF. Written as DNA, the CDR3 is TGTGCCAGCAGTTTATCCCTAACCGGAGGGACTAGCGGCTTGAGCTCCTACAATGAGCAGTTCTTC. Complete variable domain (other parts from reference TRBV28 and TRBJ2-1): DVKVTQSSRYLVKRTGEKVFLECVQDMDHENMFWYRQDPGLGLRLIYFSYDVKMKEKGDIPEGYSVSREKKERFSLILESASTNQTSMYLCASSLSLTGGTSGLSSYNEQFFGPGTRLTVL.

The gene calls are TRBV28 and TRBJ2-7; D is perhaps TRBD1 (6 bases). The CDR3 extends over 12 amino acids. The germline CDR1 and CDR2 sequences are MDHEN and SYDVKM. V was pared by 9 bases and J by 3 bases, with 12 bases between. CDR3 DNA: TGTGCCAGACGAGGGGGAATCTACGAGCAGTACTTC. Encoded protein: CARRGGIYEQYF.

The table lists this clone with a count of one. The chain has TRBV28 and TRBJ1-3, with 7 bases lining up with TRBD1. J gave up 0 bases and V 4 bases, and 3 bases lay outside the gene matches. Germline values: CDR1 MDHEN, CDR2 SYDVKM. The CDR3 sequence is 15 residues long. CDR3 sequence reads: CASSSGGYSGNTIYF. DNA for the CDR3: TGTGCCAGCAGTTCAGGGGGATACTCTGGAAACACCATATATTTT.